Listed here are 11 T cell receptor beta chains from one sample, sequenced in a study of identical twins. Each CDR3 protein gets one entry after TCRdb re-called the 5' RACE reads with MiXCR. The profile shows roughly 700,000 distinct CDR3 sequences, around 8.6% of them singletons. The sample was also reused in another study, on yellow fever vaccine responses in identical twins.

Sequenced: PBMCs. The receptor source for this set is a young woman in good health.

CDR3 nucleotide sequence: TGTGCCACCAGTGACAACGGACGGACAAATCAGCCCCAGCATTTT. Translated: CATSDNGRTNQPQHF. The rearrangement joins TRBV24-1 to TRBJ1-5; perhaps TRBD1 as D (5 bases). The germline V gene encodes CDR1 KGHDR and CDR2 SFDVKD. The V end was cut by 4 bases, the J end by 4 bases, with 13 bases between. CDR3 size: 15 residues.

CDR3 sequence (DNA): TGTGCCAGCACCCTAACAGGGGGCGCTTTTTACGAGCAGTACTTC. This translates into CASTLTGGAFYEQYF. The V call is TRBV14, the J call TRBJ2-7, with 9 bases fitting TRBD1. J was trimmed by 4 bases and V by 7 bases; bases with no gene match: 11. CDR1 SGHDN and CDR2 FVKESK come from the germline V gene. This CDR3 comprises 15 residues.

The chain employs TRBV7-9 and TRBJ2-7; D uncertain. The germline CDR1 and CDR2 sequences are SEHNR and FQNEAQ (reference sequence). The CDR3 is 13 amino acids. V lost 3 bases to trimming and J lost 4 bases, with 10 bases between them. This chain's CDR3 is CASSLADDYEQYF. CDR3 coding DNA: TGTGCCAGCAGCTTGGCGGATGATTACGAGCAGTACTTC.

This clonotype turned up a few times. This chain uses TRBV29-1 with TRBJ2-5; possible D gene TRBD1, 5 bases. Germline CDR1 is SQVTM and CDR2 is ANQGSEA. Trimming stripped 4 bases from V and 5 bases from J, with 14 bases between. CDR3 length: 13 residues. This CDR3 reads CSVARDIAETQYF. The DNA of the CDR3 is TGCAGCGTTGCCAGGGATATTGCGGAGACCCAGTACTTC.

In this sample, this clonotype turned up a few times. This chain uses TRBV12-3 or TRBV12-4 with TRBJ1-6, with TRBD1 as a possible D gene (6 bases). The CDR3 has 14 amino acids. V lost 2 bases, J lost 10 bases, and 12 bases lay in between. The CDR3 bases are TGTGCCAGCAGTTTATTCGGGGGGCAGTCACCCCTCCACTTT. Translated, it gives CASSLFGGQSPLHF.

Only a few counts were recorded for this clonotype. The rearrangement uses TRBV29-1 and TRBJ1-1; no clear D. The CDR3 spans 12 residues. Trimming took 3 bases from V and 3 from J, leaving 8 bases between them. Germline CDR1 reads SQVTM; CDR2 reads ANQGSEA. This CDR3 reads CSVDLLDTEAFF. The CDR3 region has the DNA TGCAGCGTTGATCTTTTGGACACTGAAGCTTTCTTT.

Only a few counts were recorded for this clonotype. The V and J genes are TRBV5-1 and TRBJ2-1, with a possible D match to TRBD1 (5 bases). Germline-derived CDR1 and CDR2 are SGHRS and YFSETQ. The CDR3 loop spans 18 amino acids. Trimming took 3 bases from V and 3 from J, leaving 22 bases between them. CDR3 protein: CASSSVGPWPTFYNEQFF. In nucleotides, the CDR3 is TGCGCCAGCAGCTCGGTGGGGCCTTGGCCTACTTTCTACAATGAGCAGTTCTTC.

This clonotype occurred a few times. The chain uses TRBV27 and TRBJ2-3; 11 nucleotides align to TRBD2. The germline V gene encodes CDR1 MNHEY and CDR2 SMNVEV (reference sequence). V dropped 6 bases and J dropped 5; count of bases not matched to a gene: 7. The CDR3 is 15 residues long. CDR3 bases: TGTGCCAGCAGGATACTAGCGGGAGTTCAAGATACGCAGTATTTT. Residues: CASRILAGVQDTQYF.

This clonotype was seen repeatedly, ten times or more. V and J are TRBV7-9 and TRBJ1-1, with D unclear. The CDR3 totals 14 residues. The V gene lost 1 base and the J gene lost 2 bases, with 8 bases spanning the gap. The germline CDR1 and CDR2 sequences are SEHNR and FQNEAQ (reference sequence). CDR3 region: CASSLGGPNTEAFF. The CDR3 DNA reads TGTGCCAGCAGCTTAGGAGGGCCAAACACTGAAGCTTTCTTT.

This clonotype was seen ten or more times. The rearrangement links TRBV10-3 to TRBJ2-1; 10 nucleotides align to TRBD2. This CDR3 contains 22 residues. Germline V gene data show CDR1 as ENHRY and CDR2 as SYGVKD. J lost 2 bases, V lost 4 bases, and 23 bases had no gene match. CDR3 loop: CAISGASGGTFGVSTTYNEQFF. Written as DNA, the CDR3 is TGTGCCATCAGTGGGGCTAGCGGGGGTACCTTCGGGGTTTCCACCACCTACAATGAGCAGTTCTTC.

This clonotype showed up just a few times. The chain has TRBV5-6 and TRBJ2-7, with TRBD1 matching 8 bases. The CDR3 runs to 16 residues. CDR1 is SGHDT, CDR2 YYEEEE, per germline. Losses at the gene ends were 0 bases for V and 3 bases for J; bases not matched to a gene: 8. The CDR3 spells CASSLAGRQGNYEQYF. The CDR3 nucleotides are TGTGCCAGCAGCTTGGCCGGTCGACAGGGGAACTACGAGCAGTACTTC.